These 9 T cell receptor beta chains share one sample of origin, sequenced in a study of Graves' ophthalmopathy and Graves' hyperthyroidism. RNA transcripts served as template for amplifying TCR beta CDR3 sequences. An initial RT-PCR round employing HTBI primers preceded a second-round multiplex PCR. TCRdb fed the multiplex PCR reads into MiXCR, producing one record per CDR3 protein. The sample carries approximately 160,000 distinct CDR3 sequences, roughly two fifths recorded once. The material sequenced was peripheral blood. These receptors originate from a woman aged 40 to 55 with Graves' ophthalmopathy.

The V gene is TRBV12-3 or TRBV12-4, the J gene TRBJ2-2, with TRBD2 as a possible D gene (6 bases). The V end lost 6 bases, the J end lost 7 bases, and 15 bases lay between the germline ends. CDR3 length equals 14 residues. CDR3 in DNA: TGTGCCAGCAGCTTCCGGAGGGCCCACGGGGAGCTGTTTTTT. As protein: CASSFRRAHGELFF.

V is TRBV24-1 and J is TRBJ1-5, with D maybe TRBD1 (5 bases). This CDR3 has 14 amino acids. Germline V gene sequence: CDR1 KGHDR, CDR2 SFDVKD. V lost 3 bases to trimming and J lost 11 bases, with 16 bases between them. As DNA, the CDR3 is TGTGCCACCAGTGATCCGAGTATGGGGGAAGCCCAGCATTTT. This encodes CATSDPSMGEAQHF.

The sample holds many counts of this clonotype. V gene TRBV5-1 combines with J gene TRBJ2-7, with 8 bases lining up with TRBD1. There are 14 residues in the CDR3. Germline assignment: CDR1 SGHRS and CDR2 YFSETQ. The V gene end was trimmed by 8 bases and the J gene end by 2 bases; junction bases not matched to a gene: 9. Written as DNA, the CDR3 is TGCGCCAGTCAACGACAGGGGTCCACCTACGAGCAGTACTTC. It yields the protein CASQRQGSTYEQYF.

This clonotype was seen a few times. This chain links TRBV12-3 or TRBV12-4 with TRBJ1-1; D may be TRBD1 (5 bases). CDR3 length equals 12 residues. Trimming took off 10 bases at V and 8 bases at J, with 17 bases between the two ends. CDR3 nucleotide sequence: TGTGCCACCAGGACTTGGGGGACGGAAGCTTTCTTT. This gives the protein CATRTWGTEAFF.

This clonotype was seen ten or more times. The chain links TRBV10-3 to TRBJ1-1; D is unresolved. This CDR3 has 14 residues. Trimming stripped 0 bases from V and 7 bases from J, with 12 bases between. The germline CDR1 and CDR2 sequences are ENHRY and SYGVKD. The CDR3 loop is CAISESSSRGEAFF. For the CDR3, the DNA is TGTGCCATCAGTGAGTCCTCCAGCCGTGGTGAAGCTTTCTTT.

There are many counts of this clonotype. The chain joins TRBV6-5 to TRBJ1-2, with D unclear. V was trimmed by 0 bases and J by 0 bases, leaving 8 bases between them. The V gene's germline CDR1 is MNHEY and CDR2 SVGAGI. This CDR3 has 15 amino acids. CDR3 region: CASSYSDSSNYGYTF. The DNA for the CDR3 is TGTGCCAGCAGTTACTCCGATTCCTCTAACTATGGCTACACCTTC.

The rearrangement links TRBV19 to TRBJ2-7; D is ambiguous. The CDR3 has 15 amino acids. Trimming took off 5 bases at V and 0 bases at J, with 14 bases between the two ends. Germline V CDR1 and CDR2: LNHDA, SQIVND (reference sequence). CDR3 DNA sequence: TGTGCCAGTAGTCCACGGGTGACGGTCTCCTACGAGCAGTACTTC. As protein: CASSPRVTVSYEQYF.

This clonotype was picked up many times. V is TRBV7-9 and J is TRBJ1-2, with D hard to call. CDR1 is SEHNR, CDR2 FQNEAQ, per germline (reference sequence). Trimming removed 4 bases from V and 7 bases from J, with 10 bases in between. CDR3 length equals 12 residues. CDR3 DNA: TGTGCCAGCAGCTCCTGGGAGGCTGGCTACACCTTC. Protein product: CASSSWEAGYTF. Combining the CDR3 with reference TRBV7-9 and TRBJ1-2 gives the whole variable domain DTGVSQNPRHKITKRGQNVTFRCDPISEHNRLYWYRQTLGQGPEFLTYFQNEAQLEKSRLLSDRFSAERPKGSFSTLEIQRTEQGDSAMYLCASSSWEAGYTFGSGTRLTVV.

In this sample, this clonotype turned up many times. The CDR3 DNA reads as TGCGCCAGCAGCCGGGGGGAAGCCTACGAGCAGTACTTC. Translation: CASSRGEAYEQYF. The chain uses TRBV5-1 and TRBJ2-7, with 7 positions matching TRBD2. The CDR3 runs 13 residues. V dropped 4 bases and J dropped 2; count of bases not matched to a gene: 3. Germline lookup yields CDR1 SGHRS and CDR2 YFSETQ.